These 3 T cell receptor beta chains were sequenced from one sample in a study of CD8+CD57+ T cells in acquired aplastic anemia. Patients chosen for sequencing had shown CD8+CD57+ cell expansion by flow cytometry. The template for TCR beta VDJ and CDR3 sequence profiling was genomic DNA. Each CDR3 protein gets one entry after TCRdb re-called the reads with MiXCR. The repertoire consists of approximately 58,000 distinct CDR3 sequences, with roughly three fifths occurring once and the leading ten covering roughly 16%. Sample: sorted CD4+, CD8+, or CD8+CD57+ T cells (not recorded which) from PBMCs. These receptor sequences come from a human donor with aplastic anemia.

The chain has TRBV11-1 and TRBJ2-3; 13 bases align to TRBD2. Per the germline V gene, CDR1 is SGHAT and CDR2 is FQDESV (reference sequence). The CDR3 spans 16 residues. J lost 2 bases, V lost 5 bases, and 4 bases had no gene match. The CDR3 region is CASSTGLAGITDTQYF. The DNA of the CDR3 is TGTGCCAGCAGCACGGGACTAGCGGGGATCACAGATACGCAGTATTTT.

The chain couples TRBV27 to TRBJ2-1, with D perhaps matching TRBD2 (6 bases). The CDR3 spans 15 residues. Trimming shortened V by 7 bases and J by 7 bases, and 20 bases separated the two germline ends. Germline V CDR1 and CDR2: MNHEY, SMNVEV (reference sequence). The CDR3 region is CASTLSRGVRNEQFF. The CDR3 coding sequence is TGTGCCAGCACCTTAAGTCGCGGGGTAAGGAATGAGCAGTTCTTC.

The chain employs TRBV25-1 and TRBJ2-7, with 7 nucleotides matching TRBD2. Germline trimming cut 4 bases from V and 7 bases from J; bases unmatched to any gene: 1. Germline values: CDR1 MGHDK, CDR2 SYGVNS. The CDR3 consists of 11 residues. As DNA, the CDR3 is TGTGCCAGCAGTGGGGGGGGGGAGCAGTACTTC. It specifies CASSGGGEQYF.